A single sample is the source of the 30 T cell receptor beta chains below, sequenced in a study of T cell responses to AZD1222 COVID-19 vaccine (dated by TCRdb to the early 2020s). Library preparation was by the immunoSEQ multiplex PCR assay. The immuneACCESS repertoire file appears here via TCRdb, limited to in-frame rearrangements. These files lack a portion of the clones; in checked studies, under half of the deficit traces to unresolved V genes, and the cause of the others is not known. The sample table records approximately 120,000 clones; more than 80% of these occur just once. Of the sample, roughly 3.9% is held by the ten largest clones. The time point label corresponds to: baseline before first vaccination. The source material was peripheral blood, sampled on day 0 of AZD1222 vaccination. These receptors all come from an adult in good health.

The J gene is TRBJ1-3, the V gene TRBV28; no firm D call. Trimming pared 5 bases from V and 8 bases from J, leaving 10 bases between. Germline V lookup: CDR1 MDHEN, CDR2 SYDVKM. The CDR3 runs 12 residues. The chain's CDR3 is CASSNPLDTIYF. DNA for the CDR3: TGTGCCAGCAGTAACCCCTTAGACACCATATATTTT. Based on the CDR3 plus reference TRBV28 and TRBJ1-3, the full variable domain is DVKVTQSSRYLVKRTGEKVFLECVQDMDHENMFWYRQDPGLGLRLIYFSYDVKMKEKGDIPEGYSVSREKKERFSLILESASTNQTSMYLCASSNPLDTIYFGEGSWLTVV.

This clone was detected only a few times. In nucleotides, the CDR3 is TGCGCCAGCAGTGACAGGGGGCAGCGGTACGAGCAGTACTTC. Translating it yields CASSDRGQRYEQYF. The chain carries TRBV10-2 and TRBJ2-7; TRBD1 matches at 8 bases. This CDR3 spans 14 amino acids. The V and J ends lost 3 bases and 4 bases, in that order; junction bases with no gene match: 5. Germline CDR1 and CDR2: WSHSY and SAAADI.

The V and J genes are TRBV2 and TRBJ2-1; D is possibly TRBD2 (6 bases). The V end lost 2 bases, the J end lost 3 bases, and 8 bases lay between the germline ends. This CDR3 comprises 14 residues. Germline CDR1 reads SNHLY; CDR2 reads FYNNEI. CDR3 amino acids: CASSELASYNEQFF. CDR3 DNA: TGTGCCAGCAGTGAACTAGCGAGCTACAATGAGCAGTTCTTC. Looking up the rest from reference TRBV2 and TRBJ2-1 gives the full variable domain: EPEVTQTPSHQVTQMGQEVILRCVPISNHLYFYWYRQILGQKVEFLVSFYNNEISEKSEIFDDQFSVERPDGSNFTLKIRSTKLEDSAMYFCASSELASYNEQFFGPGTRLTVL.

The genes are TRBV18 and TRBJ2-1; 10 bases fit TRBD1. Germline lookup yields CDR1 KGHSH and CDR2 LQKENI. The trim removed 8 bases at V and 5 bases at J, leaving 6 bases unmatched. The CDR3 is made up of 14 amino acids. The CDR3 DNA sequence: TGTGCCAGCCTTAAGGGACAGGGGAACAATGAGCAGTTCTTC. Protein product: CASLKGQGNNEQFF. The whole variable domain, filled in from reference TRBV18 and TRBJ2-1, reads NAGVMQNPRHLVRRRGQEARLRCSPMKGHSHVYWYRQLPEEGLKFMVYLQKENIIDESGMPKERFSAEFPKEGPSILRIQQVVRGDSAAYFCASLKGQGNNEQFFGPGTRLTVL.

The chain has TRBV9 and TRBJ2-1; 7 nucleotides match TRBD2. CDR3 length: 14 residues. V lost 4 bases and J lost 3; bases outside the gene matches: 4. Per germline, CDR1 SGDLS and CDR2 YYNGEE. The chain's CDR3 is CASSPGDYYNEQFF. DNA of the CDR3: TGTGCCAGCAGCCCCGGGGACTACTACAATGAGCAGTTCTTC.

The chain is built from TRBV10-2 and TRBJ1-3; D is unclear. This CDR3 contains 13 residues. V was cut by 4 bases and J by 4 bases, with 8 bases left in between. Germline CDR1 WSHSY, CDR2 SAAADI. Written as DNA, the CDR3 is TGCGCCAGCAGTGTGACGGGAGGAAACACCATATATTTT. Protein: CASSVTGGNTIYF.

This chain links TRBV28 with TRBJ1-2, with D unclear. V lost 6 bases, J lost 8 bases, and 13 bases lay in between. Germline V gives CDR1 MDHEN, CDR2 SYDVKM. The CDR3 loop spans 12 amino acids. CDR3 sequence (DNA): TGTGCCAGCAGACCCCCGGAGGTGGGCTACACCTTC. It translates to CASRPPEVGYTF.

The chain joins TRBV30 to TRBJ1-1; 8 bases match TRBD1. Trimming cost V 2 bases and J 7 bases; bases outside gene matches: 6. Germline V gene lookup returns CDR1 GTSNPN and CDR2 SVGIG (reference sequence). CDR3 length: 13 residues. CDR3 loop: CAWSRQGTGEAFF. The DNA for the CDR3 is TGTGCCTGGAGTCGACAGGGGACGGGTGAAGCTTTCTTT.

The CDR3: CASSNGLAGVEQFF. CDR3 coding DNA: TGTGCCAGCAGCAATGGACTAGCGGGAGTTGAGCAGTTCTTC. This chain uses TRBV7-9 with TRBJ2-1, with 13 bases aligning to TRBD2. The CDR3 runs to 14 residues. The V gene end was trimmed by 5 bases and the J gene end by 9 bases; junction bases not matched to a gene: 4. Looked up from germline, CDR1 is SEHNR and CDR2 is FQNEAQ (reference sequence).

This clone was seen just once. The chain carries TRBV2 and TRBJ2-1, with no clear D. Trimming cost V 6 bases and J 4 bases, with 13 bases left between them. The CDR3 contains 14 residues. CDR1 and CDR2 from the germline V gene are SNHLY and FYNNEI. The CDR3 DNA reads TGTGCCAGCAGCCCCGGTGGCAGGTACAATGAGCAGTTCTTC. Its translation: CASSPGGRYNEQFF.

V and J are TRBV28 and TRBJ2-1; D perhaps matches TRBD1 (5 bases). This CDR3 has 18 residues. V lost 6 bases to trimming and J lost 0 bases, with 21 bases between them. Germline loops: CDR1 MDHEN, CDR2 SYDVKM. The CDR3 DNA reads TGTGCCAGCAGAATTAGACAGTCTCTTCTCAGCTCCTACAATGAGCAGTTCTTC. This encodes CASRIRQSLLSSYNEQFF.

Only one count was recorded for this clone. This chain connects TRBV28 to TRBJ2-7; the match to TRBD1 covers 8 bases. CDR3 length: 15 amino acids. Germline V gene sequence: CDR1 MDHEN, CDR2 SYDVKM. Unmatched junction bases numbered 11, after V lost 7 bases and J lost 3 bases. CDR3 coding DNA: TGTGCCAGCACCTCTACTACAGGACAGGGCTACGAGCAGTACTTC. This sequence encodes CASTSTTGQGYEQYF.

This CDR3 reads CACSKGASDPTDTQYF. In nucleotides, the CDR3 is TGTGCCTGTTCAAAAGGAGCTAGCGATCCCACAGATACGCAGTATTTT. This sequence joins TRBV30 and TRBJ2-3; D might be TRBD2 (6 bases). The germline V gene encodes CDR1 GTSNPN and CDR2 SVGIG (reference sequence). V shed 6 bases and J shed 2 bases, with 21 bases lying between them. This CDR3 region has 16 residues. The entire variable domain, with the rest obtained from reference TRBV30 and TRBJ2-3, is as follows: SQTIHQWPATLVQPVGSPLSLECTVEGTSNPNLYWYRQAAGRGLQLLFYSVGIGQISSEVPQNLSASRPQDRQFILSSKKLLLSDSGFYLCACSKGASDPTDTQYFGPGTRLTVL.

The CDR3 is CASSDRGLGGYTF. In nucleotides, the CDR3 is TGTGCCAGCAGCGACAGGGGACTAGGAGGCTACACCTTC. V usage is TRBV3-1 (or the pseudogene TRBV3-2) and J usage is TRBJ1-2; TRBD1 matches at 8 bases. The CDR3 spans 13 residues. CDR1 and CDR2 from the germline V gene are LGHDT and YNNKEL (reference sequence). V lost 5 bases, J lost 8 bases, and 7 bases stayed unmatched.

This rearrangement joins TRBV5-1 to TRBJ2-1; 11 bases map to TRBD1. The CDR3 has 14 residues. Unmatched junction bases numbered 3, after V lost 4 bases and J lost 6 bases. Germline CDR1 SGHRS, CDR2 YFSETQ. CDR3: CASSGTGGLNEQFF. In DNA form, the CDR3 reads TGCGCCAGCAGCGGGACAGGGGGACTCAATGAGCAGTTCTTC.

The chain's CDR3 is CAWSSRSGGKQYF. The CDR3 DNA reads TGTGCCTGGAGTTCCCGGTCCGGAGGGAAGCAGTACTTC. The chain recombines TRBV30 with TRBJ2-7, with a tentative D call TRBD2 (6 bases). With 2 bases removed from V and 8 bases from J, the gap between germline ends came to 16 bases. The CDR3 is 13 amino acids. Germline values: CDR1 GTSNPN, CDR2 SVGIG (reference sequence).

The chain combines TRBV28 with TRBJ2-1; D may be TRBD2 (6 bases). Looked up from germline, CDR1 is MDHEN and CDR2 is SYDVKM. The CDR3 is 16 amino acids. Trimming took 7 bases from V and 0 from J, leaving 16 bases between them. In nucleotides, the CDR3 is TGTGCCAGCAAAAACGGAGGGTTAAGCTCCTACAATGAGCAGTTCTTC. It yields the protein CASKNGGLSSYNEQFF.

This clone appeared a single time. The rearrangement links TRBV7-9 to TRBJ1-2, with 7 nucleotides matching TRBD1. Germline V CDR1 and CDR2: SEHNR, FQNEAQ (reference sequence). The V gene end was trimmed by 3 bases and the J gene end by 3 bases; junction bases not matched to a gene: 7. This CDR3 contains 15 residues. This CDR3 is CASSLAEGGHYGYTF. CDR3 nucleotides: TGTGCCAGCAGCTTGGCTGAAGGGGGCCACTATGGCTACACCTTC.

The rearrangement joins TRBV6-5 to TRBJ1-6; maybe TRBD1 (6 bases). This CDR3 is built from 13 residues. The V end lost 0 bases, the J end lost 14 bases, and 11 bases lay between the germline ends. Germline assignment: CDR1 MNHEY and CDR2 SVGAGI. The CDR3 DNA reads as TGTGCCAGCAGTTACTCACCGGGGGCATCCCTCCACTTT. Translated, it gives CASSYSPGASLHF.

The chain has TRBV30 and TRBJ2-2; a weak D match, TRBD1 (6 bases). The V gene's germline CDR1 is GTSNPN and CDR2 SVGIG (reference sequence). V was pared by 3 bases and J by 6 bases, with 14 bases between. The CDR3 consists of 14 residues. CDR3 sequence reads: CAWRPDTGPGELFF. CDR3 nucleotide sequence: TGTGCCTGGAGACCAGATACAGGGCCCGGGGAGCTGTTTTTT.

The chain links TRBV7-2 to TRBJ1-4; the D gene is possibly TRBD1 (6 bases). V was trimmed by 1 base and J by 7 bases, leaving 10 bases between them. From germline, CDR1 is SGHTA and CDR2 FQGNSA. The CDR3 is 14 amino acids. CDR3 sequence: CASSLGTDSEKLFF. CDR3 bases: TGTGCCAGCAGCTTAGGAACGGACAGTGAAAAACTGTTTTTT.

This clone was found once. The chain combines TRBV28 with TRBJ1-2; TRBD1 agrees at 7 bases. Trimming at V came to 2 bases and at J to 6 bases, leaving 6 bases not matched to a gene. Germline CDR1 is MDHEN and CDR2 is SYDVKM. The CDR3 consists of 14 residues. CDR3 sequence reads: CASSLRDSFHGYTF. In DNA, the CDR3 is TGTGCCAGCAGTTTACGGGACAGTTTCCATGGCTACACCTTC.

This chain joins TRBV7-9 and TRBJ1-2; TRBD1 might be the D (6 bases). Germline loops: CDR1 SEHNR, CDR2 FQNEAQ (reference sequence). The V and J ends lost 3 bases and 8 bases respectively, with 10 bases between them. The CDR3 sequence is 12 residues long. Here the CDR3 DNA reads TGTGCCAGCAGCTTGGATGACAGGGGCTACACCTTC. Protein product: CASSLDDRGYTF. Full variable domain (missing parts from reference TRBV7-9 and TRBJ1-2): DTGVSQNPRHKITKRGQNVTFRCDPISEHNRLYWYRQTLGQGPEFLTYFQNEAQLEKSRLLSDRFSAERPKGSFSTLEIQRTEQGDSAMYLCASSLDDRGYTFGSGTRLTVV.

J is TRBJ1-1 and V is TRBV7-9; D gene uncertain. Germline lookup yields CDR1 SEHNR and CDR2 FQNEAQ (reference sequence). V lost 1 base, J lost 13 bases, and 16 bases lay in between. The CDR3 runs 13 residues. The CDR3 region has the DNA TGTGCCAGCAGCTTAGAATCCGACACTGTGGGTTTCTTT. It translates to CASSLESDTVGFF. The full variable domain, its missing parts supplied by reference TRBV7-9 and TRBJ1-1, is DTGVSQNPRHKITKRGQNVTFRCDPISEHNRLYWYRQTLGQGPEFLTYFQNEAQLEKSRLLSDRFSAERPKGSFSTLEIQRTEQGDSAMYLCASSLESDTVGFFGQGTRLTVV.

The chain joins TRBV5-1 to TRBJ2-2; D uncertain. The CDR3 covers 13 residues. V shed 0 bases and J shed 7 bases, with 7 bases lying between them. CDR1 SGHRS and CDR2 YFSETQ come from the germline V gene. The CDR3 nucleotides read TGCGCCAGCAGCTTGGCCGACCGCGGGGAGCTGTTTTTT. Translation: CASSLADRGELFF. Variable domain in full (rest from reference TRBV5-1 and TRBJ2-2): KAGVTQTPRYLIKTRGQQVTLSCSPISGHRSVSWYQQTPGQGLQFLFEYFSETQRNKGNFPGRFSGRQFSNSRSEMNVSTLELGDSALYLCASSLADRGELFFGEGSRLTVL.

The V gene is TRBV9, the J gene TRBJ2-7; 10 bases are a match to TRBD1. Trimming cost V 0 bases and J 4 bases; bases outside gene matches: 4. This CDR3 comprises 15 residues. Germline CDR1 and CDR2: SGDLS and YYNGEE. Here the CDR3 reads CASSVGDRGPYEQYF. As DNA, the CDR3 is TGTGCCAGCAGCGTAGGGGACAGGGGCCCGTACGAGCAGTACTTC.

The V call is TRBV4-3, the J call TRBJ2-7; weak D call: TRBD2 (6 bases). Trimming shortened V by 0 bases and J by 2 bases, and 11 bases separated the two germline ends. This CDR3 region has 15 residues. Germline CDR1 reads LGHNA; CDR2 reads YSLEER. CDR3 DNA sequence: TGCGCCAGCAGCCAAGATGGTTCGGGGGCCTACGAGCAGTACTTC. Residues: CASSQDGSGAYEQYF.

The count of this clone is one. The chain combines TRBV5-4 with TRBJ2-5; tentatively, D is TRBD1 or TRBD2 (6 bases each). Germline V gene lookup returns CDR1 SGHNT and CDR2 YYREEE (reference sequence). The CDR3 covers 13 residues. Deletions cut 4 bases from V and 7 bases from J, with 14 bases between. The DNA for the CDR3 is TGTGCCAGCAGCCGGAACGAGGGGGGGACCCAGTACTTC. This codes for CASSRNEGGTQYF.

This clone was picked up one time. The chain has TRBV6-5 and TRBJ1-1, with TRBD1 matching over 7 bases. This CDR3 contains 14 residues. CDR1 is MNHEY and CDR2 is SVGAGI in the germline V gene. V dropped 7 bases and J dropped 5; count of bases not matched to a gene: 10. CDR3 amino acids: CASTMEGAITEAFF. CDR3 nucleotide sequence: TGTGCCAGCACCATGGAGGGGGCTATAACTGAAGCTTTCTTT.

This chain connects TRBV6-5 to TRBJ1-2, with 7 bases identical to TRBD1. Per the germline V gene, CDR1 is MNHEY and CDR2 is SVGAGI. The trim removed 4 bases at V and 2 bases at J, leaving 10 bases unmatched. This CDR3 spans 16 amino acids. The CDR3: CASSSPSRDRNYGYTF. The CDR3 bases are TGTGCCAGCAGTTCCCCTTCCCGGGACAGAAACTATGGCTACACCTTC.